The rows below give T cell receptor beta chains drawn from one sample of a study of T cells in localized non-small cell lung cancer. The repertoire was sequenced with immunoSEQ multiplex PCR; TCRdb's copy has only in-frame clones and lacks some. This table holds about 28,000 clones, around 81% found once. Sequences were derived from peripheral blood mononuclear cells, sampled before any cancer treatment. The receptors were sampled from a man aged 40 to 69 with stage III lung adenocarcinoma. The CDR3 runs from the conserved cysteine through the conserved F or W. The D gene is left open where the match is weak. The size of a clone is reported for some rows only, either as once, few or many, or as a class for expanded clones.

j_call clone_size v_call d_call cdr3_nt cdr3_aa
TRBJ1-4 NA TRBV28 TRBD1 TGTGCCAGCAGTTTCCCGACAGGGGCTAATGAAAAACTGTTTTTT CASSFPTGANEKLFF
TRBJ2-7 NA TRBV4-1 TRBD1 TGCGCCAGCAGCCTCCGCCCGGGACAGGGACCCTACGAGCAGTACTTC CASSLRPGQGPYEQYF
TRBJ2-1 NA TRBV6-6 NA TGTGCCAGCAGCCAGGCCTCAGGACCACGCCACAATGAGCAGTTCTTC CASSQASGPRHNEQFF
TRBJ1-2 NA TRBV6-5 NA TGTGCCAGCAGTTACGGGCAGAGCTATGGCTACACCTTC CASSYGQSYGYTF
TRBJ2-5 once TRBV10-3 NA TGTGCCATCAGCGAGTCGTTACTATATCAAGAGACCCAGTACTTC CAISESLLYQETQYF
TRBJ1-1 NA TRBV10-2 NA TGCGCCAGCAGTGGGCGTGGTGAAGCTTTCTTT CASSGRGEAFF
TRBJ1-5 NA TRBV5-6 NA TGTGCCAGCAGCTTGGGCGGGATTCAGCCCCAGCATTTT CASSLGGIQPQHF
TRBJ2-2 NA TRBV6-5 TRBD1 TGTGCCAGCAGAACCGGGACAGTGAACACCGGGGAGCTGTTTTTT CASRTGTVNTGELFF
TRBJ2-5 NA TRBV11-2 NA TGTGCCAGCAGCTCAGGACTCACCAGGAGGCAAGAGACCCAGTACTTC CASSSGLTRRQETQYF
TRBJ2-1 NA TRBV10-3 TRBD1 TGTGCCATCTCCAGGGGGCCTCAGGATGAGCAGTTCTTC CAISRGPQDEQFF
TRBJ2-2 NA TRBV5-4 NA TGTGCCAGCAGCTTCACTTCCCAGAAAACCGGGGAGCTGTTTTTT CASSFTSQKTGELFF
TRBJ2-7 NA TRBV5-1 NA TGCGCCAGCAGCTTGGTTGGGGCCCACGAGCAGTACTTC CASSLVGAHEQYF
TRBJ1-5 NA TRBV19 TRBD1 TGTGCCAGTAGTATAGCCGACAGGGTTTTCCAGCCCCAGCATTTT CASSIADRVFQPQHF
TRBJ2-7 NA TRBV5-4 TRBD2 TGTGCCAGCAGCTTCGGCGGGAGGGCCTACGAGCAGTACTTC CASSFGGRAYEQYF
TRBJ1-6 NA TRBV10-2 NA TGCGCCAGCAGTGTTGGCTTGAGCTCCTATAATTCACCCCTCCACTTT CASSVGLSSYNSPLHF
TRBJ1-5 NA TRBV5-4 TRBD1 TGTGCCACCGGGACAGGGGGTAATAGCAATCAGCCCCAGCATTTT CATGTGGNSNQPQHF
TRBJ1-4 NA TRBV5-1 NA TGCGCCAGCAGCTTGGTGGGGGGGCTCATCGGCGAAAAACTGTTTTTT CASSLVGGLIGEKLFF
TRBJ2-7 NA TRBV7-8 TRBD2 TGTGCCAGCAGCTTAGATTCGGGAGGGCGGTACGAGCAGTACTTC CASSLDSGGRYEQYF
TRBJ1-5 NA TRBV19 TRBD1 TGTGCCAGTAGTATCGACAGGGGCAATCAGCCCCAGCATTTT CASSIDRGNQPQHF
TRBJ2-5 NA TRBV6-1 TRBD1 TGTGCCAGCAGTGACGATTATCGTCAGGGGGAAGAGACCCAGTACTTC CASSDDYRQGEETQYF
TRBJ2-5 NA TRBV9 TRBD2 TGTGCCAGCAGCCCTCACGGGGGACTAGCGGGCCTCCAAGAGACCCAGTACTTC CASSPHGGLAGLQETQYF